This T cell receptor beta chain was sequenced during a study of identical twins. This clonotype appeared a few times. TCRdb ran MiXCR on the 5' RACE reads and lists one entry per CDR3 protein. The sample includes about 470,000 distinct CDR3 sequences, around 24% of them seen just once. The data also belong to a second study, concerning T cells expressing NK-cell markers.

This TCR came from a woman between 18 and 30 years old in good health. Sequenced input: CD4+ T cells sorted from blood.

The CDR3 is CASSADRGGGTQYF. The CDR3 coding sequence is TGTGCCAGCAGCGCTGACCGTGGAGGGGGGACCCAGTACTTC. The chain employs TRBV9 and TRBJ2-5, with D perhaps given as TRBD1 or TRBD2 (6 bases each). This CDR3 is 14 amino acids long. V was clipped by 3 bases and J by 7 bases, with 16 bases between them. Germline V gives CDR1 SGDLS, CDR2 YYNGEE. Full variable domain (rest looked up from reference TRBV9 and TRBJ2-5): DSGVTQTPKHLITATGQRVTLRCSPRSGDLSVYWYQQSLDQGLQFLIQYYNGEERAKGNILERFSAQQFPDLHSELNLSSLELGDSALYFCASSADRGGGTQYFGPGTRLLVL.